These 20 T cell receptor beta chains share one sample of origin, sequenced in a study of T-cell reconstitution after alpha-beta-depleted transplantation in children. For TCRbeta, the library was prepared with unique molecular identifiers. TCRdb re-derived calls from the PCR reads in MiXCR, one entry per CDR3 protein. The sample includes a few hundred thousand distinct CDR3 sequences, over 20% of them seen just once. Sample: PBMCs, taken before TCRalphabeta/CD19-depleted stem cell transplant. All receptors come from a boy in the first two years of life with Wiskott-Aldrich syndrome, due to receive a stem cell transplant.

The gene calls are TRBV4-2 and TRBJ2-1, with 7 bases identical to TRBD1. CDR3 length equals 14 residues. CDR1 and CDR2 (germline): LGHNA, YNFKEQ. The V gene end was trimmed by 6 bases and the J gene end by 10 bases; junction bases not matched to a gene: 12. For the CDR3, the DNA is TGTGCCAGCAGTCGGGACAGAGTGGCGTGGGAGCAGTTCTTC. Protein: CASSRDRVAWEQFF.

J is TRBJ2-4 and V is TRBV9, with unresolved D. The germline V and J ends were trimmed by 0 bases and 0 bases, with 10 bases remaining between them. The CDR3 has 16 amino acids. The germline V gene has CDR1 SGDLS and CDR2 YYNGEE. In DNA, the CDR3 is TGTGCCAGCAGCGTAGGGCTTGAGATAGCCAAAAACATTCAGTACTTC. It translates to CASSVGLEIAKNIQYF.

The rearrangement uses TRBV9 and TRBJ2-5; a possible D gene is TRBD2 (6 bases). V was trimmed by 0 bases and J by 5 bases, leaving 11 bases between them. Germline V gene sequence: CDR1 SGDLS, CDR2 YYNGEE. The length of the CDR3 is 14 residues. The CDR3, as DNA: TGTGCCAGCAGCGTAGCCCGGGCGGGGGAGACCCAGTACTTC. Its protein is CASSVARAGETQYF.

The chain combines TRBV27 with TRBJ2-1; 13 bases align to TRBD2. This CDR3 has 17 amino acids. Losses at the gene ends were 8 bases for V and 10 bases for J; bases not matched to a gene: 17. Germline V gene sequence: CDR1 MNHEY, CDR2 SMNVEV (reference sequence). Written as DNA, the CDR3 is TGTGCCAGCTCATTCCATCGGTTGGGGACTAGCGGGAAGGAGCAGTTCTTC. This codes for CASSFHRLGTSGKEQFF.

The genes are TRBV7-9 and TRBJ2-2; D call uncertain. Germline assignment: CDR1 SEHNR and CDR2 FQNEAQ (reference sequence). Trimming took off 9 bases at V and 0 bases at J, with 8 bases between the two ends. This CDR3 is 13 amino acids long. CDR3 DNA sequence: TGTGCCAGTGGTTCCGCGAACACCGGGGAGCTGTTTTTT. It codes for CASGSANTGELFF.

This clonotype was picked up a small number of times. The chain recombines TRBV5-6 with TRBJ2-1, with D perhaps TRBD2 (6 bases). Germline lookup yields CDR1 SGHDT and CDR2 YYEEEE. The length of the CDR3 is 16 residues. The germline V and J ends were trimmed by 0 bases and 8 bases, with 18 bases remaining between them. The chain's CDR3 is CASSLVGSGRRDEQFF. CDR3 coding DNA: TGTGCCAGCAGCTTGGTAGGTAGCGGCAGACGCGATGAGCAGTTCTTC.

V gene TRBV7-9 combines with J gene TRBJ2-3; 11 nucleotides agree with TRBD2. In germline, CDR1 is SEHNR, CDR2 FQNEAQ (reference sequence). CDR3 length: 16 amino acids. Unmatched junction bases numbered 10, after V lost 8 bases and J lost 3 bases. CDR3 bases: TGTGCCAGCGGAAGAACTAGCGGGAGAGGTACAGATACGCAGTATTTT. Its translation is CASGRTSGRGTDTQYF.

This clonotype was found a few times. The chain is built from TRBV27 and TRBJ1-6; 11 positions agree with TRBD1. The CDR3 covers 15 residues. The V gene's germline CDR1 is MNHEY and CDR2 SMNVEV (reference sequence). V gave up 8 bases and J gave up 9 bases; unmatched junction bases: 9. This CDR3 reads CASLPTGTGGSPLHF. CDR3 bases: TGTGCCAGCCTTCCCACCGGGACAGGGGGTTCACCCCTCCACTTT.

This clonotype showed up just a few times. The chain recombines TRBV10-3 with TRBJ1-2; D is ambiguous. The CDR3 is 13 amino acids. V was pared by 6 bases and J by 2 bases, with 10 bases between. Germline CDR1 and CDR2: ENHRY and SYGVKD. The CDR3 reads CAISADVNYGYTF. CDR3 in DNA: TGTGCCATCAGCGCGGACGTAAACTATGGCTACACCTTC.

This clonotype was observed a single time. The chain joins TRBV3-1 to TRBJ2-3; D unclear. Germline values: CDR1 LGHDT, CDR2 YNNKEL (reference sequence). V was pared by 5 bases and J by 3 bases, with 12 bases between. This CDR3 region has 14 residues. The CDR3, as DNA: TGTGCCAGCAGCTATCATCACGGGACAGATACGCAGTATTTT. It translates to CASSYHHGTDTQYF.

V usage is TRBV27 and J usage is TRBJ2-7; weak D call: TRBD1 (6 bases). Trimming cost V 6 bases and J 5 bases, with 29 bases left between them. The CDR3 runs to 18 residues. The germline gives CDR1 MNHEY, CDR2 SMNVEV (reference sequence). CDR3 in DNA: TGTGCCAGCAGCAACGGGGTACCCTACAGGGTACCCCCTAACGAGCAGTACTTC. Its protein is CASSNGVPYRVPPNEQYF.

In its sample, this clonotype was seen a few times. The chain couples TRBV10-3 to TRBJ2-3, with D uncertain. This CDR3 comprises 13 residues. CDR1 is ENHRY and CDR2 is SYGVKD in the germline V gene. Trimming took 0 bases from V and 4 from J, leaving 5 bases between them. The CDR3, as DNA: TGTGCCATCAGTGAGTCCTTCCCAGATACGCAGTATTTT. Protein: CAISESFPDTQYF.

The chain links TRBV2 to TRBJ1-5; D gene uncertain. This CDR3 comprises 14 residues. With 2 bases removed from V and 2 bases from J, the gap between germline ends came to 7 bases. Germline V gene lookup returns CDR1 SNHLY and CDR2 FYNNEI. The CDR3 nucleotides read TGTGCCAGCAGTGAATGGGGAGGCAATCAGCCCCAGCATTTT. Its translation: CASSEWGGNQPQHF.

This clonotype was seen a handful of times. The V call is TRBV5-1, the J call TRBJ2-3; 9 bases line up with TRBD2. The junction had 6 bases not matched to a gene; V was cut back by 1 base and J by 9 bases. CDR3 length equals 14 residues. Germline V gene data show CDR1 as SGHRS and CDR2 as YFSETQ. For the CDR3, the DNA is TGCGCCAGCAGCTTGATTGCGGGAGGGCCGACGCAGTATTTT. Translated, it gives CASSLIAGGPTQYF.

The gene calls are TRBV5-1 and TRBJ1-5; 9 nucleotides match TRBD1. Unmatched junction bases numbered 3, after V lost 4 bases and J lost 7 bases. Germline values: CDR1 SGHRS, CDR2 YFSETQ. This CDR3 is built from 13 residues. The CDR3 region is CASSVGQGQPQHF. The DNA of the CDR3 is TGCGCCAGCAGCGTGGGACAGGGCCAGCCCCAGCATTTT.

The rearrangement joins TRBV5-1 to TRBJ2-7; 7 bases fit TRBD1. The J call may not be correct, given that the DNA end is closer to TRBJ2-1. The CDR3 is 15 amino acids. Germline loops: CDR1 SGHRS, CDR2 YFSETQ. CDR3 protein: CASSPSGTESYEQFF. The CDR3 DNA is TGCGCCAGCAGCCCATCCGGGACAGAAAGCTACGAGCAGTTCTTC.

The chain uses TRBV19 and TRBJ2-7, with 7 bases identical to TRBD2. Germline CDR1 LNHDA, CDR2 SQIVND (reference sequence). J lost 5 bases, V lost 4 bases, and 14 bases had no gene match. CDR3 size: 16 residues. The CDR3 coding sequence is TGTGCCAGTAGTAACCCAACTAGCGTCGGTTTCCACGAGCAGTACTTC. Translating it yields CASSNPTSVGFHEQYF. Together with reference TRBV19 and TRBJ2-7, the CDR3 gives the full variable domain: DGGITQSPKYLFRKEGQNVTLSCEQNLNHDAMYWYRQDPGQGLRLIYYSQIVNDFQKGDIAEGYSVSREKKESFPLTVTSAQKNPTAFYLCASSNPTSVGFHEQYFGPGTRLTVT.

The chain uses TRBV7-2 and TRBJ2-1; D uncertain. The length of the CDR3 is 16 residues. V lost 1 base to trimming and J lost 8 bases, with 18 bases between them. Germline V CDR1 and CDR2: SGHTA, FQGNSA. The CDR3 sequence is CASSLGAGSPTDEQFF. The DNA for the CDR3 is TGTGCCAGCAGCTTAGGGGCAGGCAGCCCTACAGATGAGCAGTTCTTC. Together with reference TRBV7-2 and TRBJ2-1, the CDR3 gives the full variable domain: GAGVSQSPSNKVTEKGKDVELRCDPISGHTALYWYRQSLGQGLEFLIYFQGNSAPDKSGLPSDRFSAERTGGSVSTLTIQRTQQEDSAVYLCASSLGAGSPTDEQFFGPGTRLTVL.

V and J are TRBV7-9 and TRBJ2-1, with 13 bases fitting TRBD2. The CDR3 covers 16 residues. Trimming took 5 bases from V and 8 from J; bases not matched to a gene: 9. Germline assignment: CDR1 SEHNR and CDR2 FQNEAQ (reference sequence). The CDR3 DNA sequence: TGTGCCAGCAGCGACCTTCGACTAGCGGGAGGCTATGAGCAGTTCTTC. It codes for CASSDLRLAGGYEQFF.

The sample holds one count of this clonotype. This rearrangement joins TRBV28 to TRBJ2-7; 7 nucleotides match TRBD2. The J segment lost 3 bases and the V segment lost 5 bases, leaving 7 bases of the junction unmatched. The CDR3 extends over 14 amino acids. Germline V lookup: CDR1 MDHEN, CDR2 SYDVKM. The CDR3 here is CASSDGSGNYEQYF. The CDR3 DNA sequence: TGTGCCAGCAGTGATGGGAGCGGGAACTACGAGCAGTACTTC.